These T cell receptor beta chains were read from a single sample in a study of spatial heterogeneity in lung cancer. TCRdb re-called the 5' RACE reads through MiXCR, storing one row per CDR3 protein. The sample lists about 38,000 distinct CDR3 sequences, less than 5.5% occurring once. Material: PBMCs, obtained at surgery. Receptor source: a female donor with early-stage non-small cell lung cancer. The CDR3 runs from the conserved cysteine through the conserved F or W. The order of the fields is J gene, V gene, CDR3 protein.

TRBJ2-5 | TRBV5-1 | CASSKAGQGFTETQYF
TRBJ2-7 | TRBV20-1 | CSARAGTEQYF
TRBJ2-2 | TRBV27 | CASRWETGLVNTGELFF
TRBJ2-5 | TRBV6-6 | CASSYYRGETQYF
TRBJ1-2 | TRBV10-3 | CAISADRGLGYTF
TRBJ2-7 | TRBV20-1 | CSARELGQVGYEQYF
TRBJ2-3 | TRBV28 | CASSLQADTQYF
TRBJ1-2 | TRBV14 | CASSPPPRVLVLYGYTF
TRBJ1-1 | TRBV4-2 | CASSLSPVLVAEAFF
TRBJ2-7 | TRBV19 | CASSTRQSEEQYF
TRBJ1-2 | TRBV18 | CASSPTQDRGYGGYTF
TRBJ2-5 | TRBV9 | CASSLSAAGGPLMETQYF
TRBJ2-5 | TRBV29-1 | CSVALTSGGPQETQYF
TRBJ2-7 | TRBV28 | CASRGTGTDTYEQYF
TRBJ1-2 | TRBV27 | CASSIVGQGPYGYTF
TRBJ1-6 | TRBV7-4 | CASSSIPGHALNSPLHF
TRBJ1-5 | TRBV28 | CAAKNQGSNQPQHF
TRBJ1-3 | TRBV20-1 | CSASSTGGTIYF